This T cell receptor (beta chain) emerged from a study of cytomegalovirus exposure and HLA in healthy donors. General study results and limits: Cytomegalovirus status was reportedly diagnosed by the classifier with high sensitivity and specificity.

Concerning this clone: Its specificity is not known. The germline gene is not matched at one end of the junction; a read error may be the cause.

Per the germline V gene, CDR1 is MGHRA and CDR2 is YSYEKL. The CDR3 spans 13 residues. Primers: 60 Vbeta forward and 13 Jbeta reverse. The protocol was immunoSEQ multiplex PCR, while the TCRdb copy is restricted to in-frame clones and leaves out a portion. The table lists 70,000 to 95,000 clones, 76% of them singletons. The genes are TRBV4-1 and TRBJ1-1; 7 bases match TRBD1. This TCR was sampled from a man younger than 40 in good health and CMV-seropositive. The sequenced sample was PBMCs. The CDR3 spells CASSPTGNPEAFF. The CDR3 DNA reads as TGCGCCAGCAGCCCGACAGGGAACCCTGAAGCTTTCTTT.